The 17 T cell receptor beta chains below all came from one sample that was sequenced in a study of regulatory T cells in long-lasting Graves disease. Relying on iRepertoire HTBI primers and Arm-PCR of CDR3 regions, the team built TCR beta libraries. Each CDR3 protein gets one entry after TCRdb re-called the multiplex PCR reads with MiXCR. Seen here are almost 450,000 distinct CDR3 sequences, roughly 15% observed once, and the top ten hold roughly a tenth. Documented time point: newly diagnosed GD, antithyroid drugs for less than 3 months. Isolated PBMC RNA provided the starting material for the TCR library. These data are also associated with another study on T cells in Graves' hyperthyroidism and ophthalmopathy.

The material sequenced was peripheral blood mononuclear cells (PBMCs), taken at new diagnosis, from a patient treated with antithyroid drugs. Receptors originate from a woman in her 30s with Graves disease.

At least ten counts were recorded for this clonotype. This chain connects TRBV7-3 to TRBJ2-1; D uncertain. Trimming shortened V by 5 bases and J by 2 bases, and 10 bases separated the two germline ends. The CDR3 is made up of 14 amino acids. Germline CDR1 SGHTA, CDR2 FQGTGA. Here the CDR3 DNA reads TGTGCCAGCAGCGAACCTGGACCCTACAATGAGCAGTTCTTC. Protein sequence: CASSEPGPYNEQFF.

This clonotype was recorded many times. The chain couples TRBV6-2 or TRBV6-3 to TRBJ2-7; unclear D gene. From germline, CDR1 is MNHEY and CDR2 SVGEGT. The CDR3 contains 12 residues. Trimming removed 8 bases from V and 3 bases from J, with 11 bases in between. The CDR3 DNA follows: TGTGCCAGCGGAAGAGTGGGCTACGAGCAGTACTTC. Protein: CASGRVGYEQYF.

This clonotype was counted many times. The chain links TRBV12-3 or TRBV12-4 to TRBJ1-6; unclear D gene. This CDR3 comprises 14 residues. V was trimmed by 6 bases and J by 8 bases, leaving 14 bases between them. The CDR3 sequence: CASRPRGEYSPLHF. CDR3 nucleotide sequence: TGTGCCAGCAGACCCCGCGGGGAATATTCACCCCTCCACTTT.

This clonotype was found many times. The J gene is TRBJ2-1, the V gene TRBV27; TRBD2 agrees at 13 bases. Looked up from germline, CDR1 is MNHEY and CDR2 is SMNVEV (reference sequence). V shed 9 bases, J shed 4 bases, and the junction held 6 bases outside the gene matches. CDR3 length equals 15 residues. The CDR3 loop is CASYRLAGGYNEQFF. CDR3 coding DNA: TGTGCCAGTTACCGACTAGCGGGAGGATACAATGAGCAGTTCTTC.

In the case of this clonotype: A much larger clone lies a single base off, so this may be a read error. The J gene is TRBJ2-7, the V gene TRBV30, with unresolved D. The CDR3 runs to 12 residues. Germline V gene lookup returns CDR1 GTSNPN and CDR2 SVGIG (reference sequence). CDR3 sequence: CASKFSSCEQYF. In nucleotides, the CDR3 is TGTGCCTCTAAATTTAGCTCCTGCGAGCAGTACTTC.

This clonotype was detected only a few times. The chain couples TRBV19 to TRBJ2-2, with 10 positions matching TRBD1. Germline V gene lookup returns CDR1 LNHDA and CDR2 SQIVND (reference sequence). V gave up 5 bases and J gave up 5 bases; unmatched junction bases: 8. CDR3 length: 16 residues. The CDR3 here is CASSPAGQGKTGELFF. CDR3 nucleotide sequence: TGTGCCAGTAGTCCCGCGGGACAGGGGAAGACCGGGGAGCTGTTTTTT.

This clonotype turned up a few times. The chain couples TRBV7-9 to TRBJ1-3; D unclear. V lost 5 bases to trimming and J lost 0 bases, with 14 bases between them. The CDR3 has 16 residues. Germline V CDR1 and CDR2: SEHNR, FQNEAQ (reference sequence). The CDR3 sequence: CASSEYTSSSGNTIYF. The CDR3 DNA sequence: TGTGCCAGCAGCGAATATACATCAAGCTCTGGAAACACCATATATTTT. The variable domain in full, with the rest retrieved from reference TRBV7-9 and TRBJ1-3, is DTGVSQNPRHKITKRGQNVTFRCDPISEHNRLYWYRQTLGQGPEFLTYFQNEAQLEKSRLLSDRFSAERPKGSFSTLEIQRTEQGDSAMYLCASSEYTSSSGNTIYFGEGSWLTVV.

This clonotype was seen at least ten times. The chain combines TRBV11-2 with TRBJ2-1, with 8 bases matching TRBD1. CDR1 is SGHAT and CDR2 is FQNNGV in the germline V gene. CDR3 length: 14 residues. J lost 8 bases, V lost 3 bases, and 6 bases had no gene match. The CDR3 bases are TGTGCCAGCAGCTTCATCGCCAGGGGGCATGAGCAGTTCTTC. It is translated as CASSFIARGHEQFF.

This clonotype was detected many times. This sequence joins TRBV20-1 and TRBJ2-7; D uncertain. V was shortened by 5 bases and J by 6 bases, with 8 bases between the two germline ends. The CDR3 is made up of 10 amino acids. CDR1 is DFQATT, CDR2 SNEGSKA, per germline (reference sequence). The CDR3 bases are TGCAGTGCTGGTTGGCGCGAGCAGTACTTC. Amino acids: CSAGWREQYF.

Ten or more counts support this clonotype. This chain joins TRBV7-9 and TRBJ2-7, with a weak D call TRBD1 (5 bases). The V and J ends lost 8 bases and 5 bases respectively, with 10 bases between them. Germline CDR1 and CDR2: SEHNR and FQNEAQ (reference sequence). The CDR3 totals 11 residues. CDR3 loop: CASAWGDEQYF. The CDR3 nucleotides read TGTGCCAGCGCCTGGGGCGACGAGCAGTACTTC.

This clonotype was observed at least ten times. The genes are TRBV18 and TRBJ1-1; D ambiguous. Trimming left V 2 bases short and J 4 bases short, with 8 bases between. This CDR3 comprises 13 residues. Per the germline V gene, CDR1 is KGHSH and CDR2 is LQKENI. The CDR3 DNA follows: TGTGCCAGCTCACCAAAACTCGGCACTGAAGCTTTCTTT. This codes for CASSPKLGTEAFF.

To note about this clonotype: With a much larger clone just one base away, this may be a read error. DNA for the CDR3: TGCAGTGCCCCGCGTAGCGAGAGCAGCTCCTACAATGAGCAGTTCTTC. Amino acids: CSAPRSESSSYNEQFF. The chain is built from TRBV20-1 and TRBJ2-1; a weak D match, TRBD2 (5 bases). This CDR3 has 16 amino acids. V shed 6 bases and J shed 0 bases, with 18 bases lying between them. Germline lookup yields CDR1 DFQATT and CDR2 SNEGSKA (reference sequence).

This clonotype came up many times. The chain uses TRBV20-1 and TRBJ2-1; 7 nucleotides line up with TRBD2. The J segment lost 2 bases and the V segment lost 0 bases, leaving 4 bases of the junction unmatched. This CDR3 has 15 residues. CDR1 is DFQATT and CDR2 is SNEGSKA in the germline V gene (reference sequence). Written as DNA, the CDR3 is TGCAGTGCTAGAGATAACAGCGGGGCCTACAATGAGCAGTTCTTC. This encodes CSARDNSGAYNEQFF.

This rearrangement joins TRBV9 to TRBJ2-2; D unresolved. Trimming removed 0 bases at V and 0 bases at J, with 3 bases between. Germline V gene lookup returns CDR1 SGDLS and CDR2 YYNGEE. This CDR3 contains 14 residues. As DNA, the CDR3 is TGTGCCAGCAGCGTAGAGTCGAACACCGGGGAGCTGTTTTTT. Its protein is CASSVESNTGELFF.

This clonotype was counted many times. For the CDR3, the DNA is TGTGCCTGGAGTGTCAGTCCAGAGACCCAGTACTTC. Translated: CAWSVSPETQYF. The chain carries TRBV30 and TRBJ2-5; no reliable D call. This CDR3 is 12 amino acids long. CDR1 and CDR2 (germline): GTSNPN, SVGIG (reference sequence). Trimming pared 0 bases from V and 4 bases from J, leaving 6 bases between.

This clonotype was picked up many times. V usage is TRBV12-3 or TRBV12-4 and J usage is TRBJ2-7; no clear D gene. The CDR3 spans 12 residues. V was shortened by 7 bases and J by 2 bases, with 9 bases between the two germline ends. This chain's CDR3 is CASTSFPYEQYF. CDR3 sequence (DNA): TGTGCCAGCACCTCTTTTCCCTACGAGCAGTACTTC.

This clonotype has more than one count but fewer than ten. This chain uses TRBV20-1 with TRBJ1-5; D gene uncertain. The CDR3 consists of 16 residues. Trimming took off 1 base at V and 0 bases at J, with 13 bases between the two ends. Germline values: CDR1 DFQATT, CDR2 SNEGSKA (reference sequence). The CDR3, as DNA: TGCAGTGCTAGAGTAAAGGAGAATTATAGCAATCAGCCCCAGCATTTT. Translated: CSARVKENYSNQPQHF.